This T cell receptor beta chain derives from a study of response to subunit inactivated influenza vaccine. The study, taken as a whole, reports: There was a suggestion from the authors that each seasonal influenza vaccination recruits few new T cells.

Details on this clonotype: Its target is unknown.

TCRdb re-derived calls from the RT-PCR reads in MiXCR, one entry per CDR3 protein. This sample has 750,000 to 850,000 distinct CDR3 sequences, with approximately 17% found just once. The TCR comes from a man over 45 who received an inactivated influenza vaccine. The sequenced sample was PBMCs from blood, obtained about 5 days after vaccination.

The DNA for the CDR3 is TGCAGTGCTGGATGGGGGGTCTACGAGCAGTACTTC. Residues: CSAGWGVYEQYF. V gene TRBV20-1 combines with J gene TRBJ2-7; possible D gene TRBD2, 6 bases. The CDR3 is 12 amino acids. V gave up 5 bases and J gave up 3 bases, with 11 bases separating them. Germline V gene lookup returns CDR1 DFQATT and CDR2 SNEGSKA (reference sequence).